This TCR beta chain was found in a study of T cells after posttransplantation cyclophosphamide. Study conclusions and caveats: Tissue-infiltrating T cells from skin or gut overlapped little with blood T cells.

Produced via immunoSEQ multiplex PCR; TCRdb's table is partial and in-frame only. The table includes more than 9,000 clones, around nine tenths detected once. With regard to this clone: The antigen remains unidentified.

The CDR3 extends over 19 amino acids. V lost 0 bases to trimming and J lost 3 bases; unmatched junction nucleotides: 13. Germline CDR1 is SNHLY and CDR2 is FYNNEI. Busulfan-fludarabine conditioning, marrow transplant, and cyclophosphamide on days +3 and +4 were administered. The source was CD4+ T cells sorted from PBMCs, collected after allogeneic stem cell transplant with posttransplant cyclophosphamide. The sequence derives from a young adult male patient who received an allogeneic stem cell transplant from a related donor, was CMV-positive, and had acute GVHD only. Some of these T cells may belong to the graft donor. This chain joins TRBV2 and TRBJ1-3, with 8 bases aligning to TRBD1. In DNA, the CDR3 is TGTGCCAGCAGTGAAGCTCGTGGGACAGGCCTTACCGGTGGAAACACCATATATTTT. Its translation is CASSEARGTGLTGGNTIYF.